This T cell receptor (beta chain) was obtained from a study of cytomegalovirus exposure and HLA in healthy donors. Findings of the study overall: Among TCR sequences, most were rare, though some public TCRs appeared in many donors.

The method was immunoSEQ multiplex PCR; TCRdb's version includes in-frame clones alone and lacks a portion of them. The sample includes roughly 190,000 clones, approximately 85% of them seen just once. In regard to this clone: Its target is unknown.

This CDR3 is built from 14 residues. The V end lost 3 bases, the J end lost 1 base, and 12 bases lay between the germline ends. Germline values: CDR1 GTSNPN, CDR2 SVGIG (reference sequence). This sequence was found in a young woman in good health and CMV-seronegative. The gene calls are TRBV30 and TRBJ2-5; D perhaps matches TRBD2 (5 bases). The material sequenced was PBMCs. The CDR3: CAWRLRTFQETQYF. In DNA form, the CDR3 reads TGTGCCTGGAGGTTAAGGACTTTCCAAGAGACCCAGTACTTC.